This TCR beta chain derives from a study of blood T cells in healthy people across ages. CDR1 and CDR2 (germline): LGHNA, YSLEER. The CDR3 is 16 residues long. This clonotype was observed a handful of times. Its ends do not fully match the called genes, so a read error is possible. Together with a sample-barcoded 5' primer, a J-beta primer mix was included in a second PCR lasting about 6 to 11 cycles. TCRdb itself ran the 5' RACE reads through MiXCR, one entry per CDR3 protein. This sample carries about 970,000 distinct CDR3 sequences, approximately 50% of them seen once, and the ten largest clones take about a fifth.

The source of this sequence is a woman aged 60 to 75 in good health. V gene TRBV4-3 combines with J gene TRBJ2-7; 10 bases are shared with TRBD2. The source material was blood. CDR3 sequence: CASSQTLAGDSDEQYF. In DNA, the CDR3 is TGCGCCAGCAGCCAGACTCTAGCGGGGGACTCCGACGAGCAGTACTTC.